A single sample is the source of the 20 T cell receptor beta chains below, sequenced in a study of persistence of HIV-infected CD4 T cells. Anti-CD3/anti-CD28 beads served as a nonspecific positive control stimulus. Responding CD4+ T cells were sorted by upregulation of both CD40 ligand and CD69. These TCRs' antigens remain unknown. Sequencing used immunoSEQ version 4 in survey mode. Repertoires were generated with immunoSEQ multiplex PCR, while TCRdb's copy carries only in-frame clones and drops some. The sample lists over 35,000 clones; 90% to 95% were seen once. This material consisted of CD4+ T cells sorted from PBMCs after approximately 20-hour stimulation, taken from a patient who received antiretroviral therapy. The receptors stem from an adult man with HIV who was CMV-seropositive.

V gene TRBV19 combines with J gene TRBJ2-4; no firm D call. From germline, CDR1 is LNHDA and CDR2 SQIVND (reference sequence). This CDR3 has 14 amino acids. Trimming took 6 bases from V and 0 from J, leaving 9 bases between them. The CDR3 loop reads CASRSTEAKNIQYF. As DNA, the CDR3 is TGTGCCAGTAGGTCCACAGAAGCCAAAAACATTCAGTACTTC. Variable domain in full (rest from reference TRBV19 and TRBJ2-4): DGGITQSPKYLFRKEGQNVTLSCEQNLNHDAMYWYRQDPGQGLRLIYYSQIVNDFQKGDIAEGYSVSREKKESFPLTVTSAQKNPTAFYLCASRSTEAKNIQYFGAGTRLSVL.

The V call is TRBV18, the J call TRBJ2-1, with TRBD2 matching over 12 bases. From germline, CDR1 is KGHSH and CDR2 LQKENI. The J segment lost 4 bases and the V segment lost 4 bases, leaving 2 bases of the junction unmatched. The CDR3 spans 15 residues. DNA for the CDR3: TGTGCCAGCTCACTTCTAGCGGGGGGGTACAATGAGCAGTTCTTC. This sequence encodes CASSLLAGGYNEQFF.

The CDR3 DNA sequence: TGTGCCAGCAGCCCCACAGGCGGTGGCTACACCTTC. Translated, it gives CASSPTGGGYTF. The rearrangement links TRBV6-5 to TRBJ1-2; maybe TRBD1 (5 bases). V was shortened by 6 bases and J by 7 bases, with 12 bases between the two germline ends. The CDR3 covers 12 residues. From germline, CDR1 is MNHEY and CDR2 SVGAGI.

The chain carries TRBV18 and TRBJ2-7; perhaps TRBD2 as D (5 bases). CDR3 length equals 15 residues. Trimming pared 0 bases from V and 1 base from J, leaving 10 bases between. CDR1 KGHSH and CDR2 LQKENI come from the germline V gene. CDR3 nucleotides: TGTGCCAGCTCACCACCAGGCCCGGGGTCCTACGAGCAGTACTTC. It translates to CASSPPGPGSYEQYF.

This sequence joins TRBV5-1 and TRBJ2-5, with D possibly being TRBD1 (6 bases). V was pared by 1 base and J by 1 base, with 14 bases between. CDR3 length: 16 residues. Germline CDR1 and CDR2: SGHRS and YFSETQ. CDR3 sequence (DNA): TGCGCCAGCAGCTTGACGGGCCAGGGGTCCCAAGAGACCCAGTACTTC. The encoded protein is CASSLTGQGSQETQYF.

The chain uses TRBV4-1 and TRBJ2-1; D might be TRBD1 (6 bases). The CDR3 has 16 residues. V was pared by 0 bases and J by 0 bases, with 9 bases between. CDR1 is MGHRA, CDR2 YSYEKL, per germline. The CDR3 loop reads CASSQDTGSSYNEQFF. The CDR3 region has the DNA TGCGCCAGCAGCCAAGACACAGGGAGCTCCTACAATGAGCAGTTCTTC.

V gene TRBV6-5 combines with J gene TRBJ2-1, with TRBD1 matching 9 bases. CDR1 is MNHEY and CDR2 is SVGAGI in the germline V gene. CDR3 length equals 15 residues. V lost 4 bases to trimming and J lost 4 bases; unmatched junction nucleotides: 5. CDR3: CASSLIGTGYNEQFF. CDR3 sequence (DNA): TGTGCCAGCAGTTTAATCGGGACAGGGTACAATGAGCAGTTCTTC.

CDR3 sequence: CASSLGEATIGTQYF. The CDR3 DNA follows: TGTGCCAGCTCACTGGGGGAGGCGACGATTGGGACCCAGTACTTC. The V and J genes are TRBV18 and TRBJ2-5; weak D call: TRBD2 (6 bases). Trimming shortened V by 4 bases and J by 7 bases, and 19 bases separated the two germline ends. Per germline, CDR1 KGHSH and CDR2 LQKENI. The CDR3 totals 15 residues.

This rearrangement joins TRBV6-1 to TRBJ1-4; D gene ambiguous. Germline assignment: CDR1 MNHNS and CDR2 SASEGT. V was clipped by 3 bases and J by 8 bases, with 16 bases between them. CDR3 length: 15 amino acids. The CDR3, as DNA: TGTGCCAGCAGTGACGCTTTTCGCCGAGGGGAAAAACTGTTTTTT. Translation gives CASSDAFRRGEKLFF.

The gene calls are TRBV6-5 and TRBJ1-6; D gene unclear. The CDR3 has 15 residues. Trimming stripped 0 bases from V and 5 bases from J, with 8 bases between. CDR1 and CDR2 from the germline V gene are MNHEY and SVGAGI. The CDR3 region has the DNA TGTGCCAGCAGTTACTCGAGTCAGAATAATTCACCCCTCCACTTT. This gives the protein CASSYSSQNNSPLHF.

J is TRBJ2-5 and V is TRBV3-1 (or the pseudogene TRBV3-2), with D tentatively TRBD1 (6 bases). Trimming stripped 4 bases from V and 13 bases from J, with 13 bases between. In germline, CDR1 is LGHDT, CDR2 YNNKEL (reference sequence). This CDR3 region has 11 residues. In nucleotides, the CDR3 is TGTGCCAGCAGCCGGGGGCAGGACTGGTACTTC. Residues: CASSRGQDWYF.

The sample holds one count of this clone. CDR3 sequence: CATSDSNYNSPLHF. DNA of the CDR3: TGTGCCACCAGTGATTCGAACTATAATTCACCCCTCCACTTT. The V call is TRBV24-1, the J call TRBJ1-6; no definite D call. V gave up 2 bases and J gave up 3 bases, with 4 bases separating them. CDR1 and CDR2 (germline): KGHDR, SFDVKD. This CDR3 contains 14 residues.

The rearrangement uses TRBV9 and TRBJ1-2; the D is unclear. V was trimmed by 4 bases and J by 0 bases, leaving 13 bases between them. This CDR3 has 15 residues. CDR1 and CDR2 from the germline V gene are SGDLS and YYNGEE. CDR3 in DNA: TGTGCCAGCAGCCCTGGGGTAAGGTCTAACTATGGCTACACCTTC. Translating gives CASSPGVRSNYGYTF.

The chain links TRBV2 to TRBJ1-4; D remains ambiguous. V lost 3 bases and J 4 bases, leaving 9 bases between the germline ends. Germline V lookup: CDR1 SNHLY, CDR2 FYNNEI. The CDR3 consists of 14 residues. CDR3 DNA: TGTGCCAGCAGTGACGGACGGCATAATGAAAAACTGTTTTTT. This translates into CASSDGRHNEKLFF. The variable domain in full, with the rest retrieved from reference TRBV2 and TRBJ1-4, is EPEVTQTPSHQVTQMGQEVILRCVPISNHLYFYWYRQILGQKVEFLVSFYNNEISEKSEIFDDQFSVERPDGSNFTLKIRSTKLEDSAMYFCASSDGRHNEKLFFGSGTQLSVL.

The J gene is TRBJ2-1, the V gene TRBV6-6; D is possibly TRBD1 (5 bases). Germline V CDR1 and CDR2: MNHNY, SVGAGI (reference sequence). The CDR3 extends over 15 amino acids. The V and J ends lost 6 bases and 0 bases respectively, with 12 bases between them. In DNA, the CDR3 is TGTGCCAGCAGCTCTCAGGGTGCCTCCTACAATGAGCAGTTCTTC. It translates to CASSSQGASYNEQFF.

This clone was counted once. The chain recombines TRBV5-6 with TRBJ2-3, with D perhaps matching TRBD1 or TRBD2 (6 bases each). V was clipped by 2 bases and J by 3 bases, with 13 bases between them. Germline CDR1 is SGHDT and CDR2 is YYEEEE. The CDR3 has 15 amino acids. CDR3 in DNA: TGTGCCAGCAGCTTCCCCGGGGGCCCGACAGATACGCAGTATTTT. It codes for CASSFPGGPTDTQYF.

The rearrangement joins TRBV5-1 to TRBJ1-5; 8 bases are a match to TRBD1. Germline loops: CDR1 SGHRS, CDR2 YFSETQ. The CDR3 length is 15 residues. Losses at the gene ends were 0 bases for V and 7 bases for J; bases not matched to a gene: 6. CDR3 coding DNA: TGCGCCAGCAGCTTGGACGGACAGGGATTGCAGCCCCAGCATTTT. This sequence encodes CASSLDGQGLQPQHF.

J is TRBJ1-5 and V is TRBV5-8; no reliable D call. This CDR3 is 13 amino acids long. V was clipped by 4 bases and J by 6 bases, with 11 bases between them. CDR1 is SGHTS, CDR2 YDEGEE, per germline. CDR3 sequence: CASSDGGSQPQHF. The CDR3 DNA follows: TGTGCCAGCAGCGATGGAGGGAGTCAGCCCCAGCATTTT.

The J gene is TRBJ2-1, the V gene TRBV9; tentatively, D is TRBD1 (6 bases). The germline V and J ends were trimmed by 3 bases and 8 bases, with 24 bases remaining between them. Germline CDR1 SGDLS, CDR2 YYNGEE. This CDR3 comprises 17 residues. As DNA, the CDR3 is TGTGCCAGCAGCGCCCGCCCAACAGGGTACAGGTCGGATGAGCAGTTCTTC. Translating it yields CASSARPTGYRSDEQFF.

The V call is TRBV29-1, the J call TRBJ1-4; 7 bases align to TRBD1. CDR3 size: 13 residues. Germline V CDR1 and CDR2: SQVTM, ANQGSEA. With V trimmed by 7 bases and J by 4 bases, 6 bases remained unmatched. The CDR3 region is CSARDSGNEKLFF. DNA of the CDR3: TGCAGCGCGCGGGACAGCGGTAATGAAAAACTGTTTTTT. Based on the CDR3 plus reference TRBV29-1 and TRBJ1-4, the full variable domain is SAVISQKPSRDICQRGTSLTIQCQVDSQVTMMFWYRQQPGQSLTLIATANQGSEATYESGFVIDKFPISRPNLTFSTLTVSNMSPEDSSIYLCSARDSGNEKLFFGSGTQLSVL.